The T cell receptor (beta chain) described here comes from a study of human T cells and chemical hapten exposure. Regarding the study as a whole: All donors were alopecia patients, so their immunity may differ from that of healthy people.

The time point was: patch test 1, 2 weeks after DPC sensitization. Treatment here: therapeutic diphenylcyclopropenone sensitization with weekly scalp DPC. Alopecia patients between 18 and 70 years old and suitable for DPC were used as donors. The study used a library that attached unique molecular identifiers to individual cDNA molecules. MiXCR, applied by TCRdb to the RACE reads, yields one record per CDR3 protein. The table shows roughly 360,000 distinct CDR3 sequences, with 4% to 5.5% occurring only once. This clonotype has just a few counts. Its antigen is unknown. Germline loops: CDR1 MNHEY, CDR2 SVGAGI. V dropped 4 bases and J dropped 4; count of bases not matched to a gene: 9. The CDR3 sequence is 15 residues long.

The source material was whole blood, sampled in connection with sensitization to the hapten diphenylcyclopropenone (DPC). This TCR derives from a woman between 45 and 65 years old with alopecia areata. Some clones in this sample may be carry-over from other donors' samples. The J gene is TRBJ1-2, the V gene TRBV6-5; 7 positions match TRBD1. CDR3 residues: CASSSRQGWSYGYTF. DNA for the CDR3: TGTGCCAGCAGTTCCCGACAGGGTTGGAGCTATGGCTACACCTTC.